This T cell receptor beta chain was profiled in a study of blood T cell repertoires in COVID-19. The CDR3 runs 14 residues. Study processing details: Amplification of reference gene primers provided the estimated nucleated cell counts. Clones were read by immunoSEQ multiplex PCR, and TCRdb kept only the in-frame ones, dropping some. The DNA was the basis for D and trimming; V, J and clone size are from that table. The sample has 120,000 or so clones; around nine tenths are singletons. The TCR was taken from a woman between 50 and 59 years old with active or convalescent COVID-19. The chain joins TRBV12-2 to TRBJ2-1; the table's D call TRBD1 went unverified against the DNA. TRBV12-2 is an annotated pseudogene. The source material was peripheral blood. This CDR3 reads CASRLGQGRNEQFF. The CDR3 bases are TGTGCAAGTCGCTTAGGACAGGGGAGGAATGAGCAGTTCTTC.